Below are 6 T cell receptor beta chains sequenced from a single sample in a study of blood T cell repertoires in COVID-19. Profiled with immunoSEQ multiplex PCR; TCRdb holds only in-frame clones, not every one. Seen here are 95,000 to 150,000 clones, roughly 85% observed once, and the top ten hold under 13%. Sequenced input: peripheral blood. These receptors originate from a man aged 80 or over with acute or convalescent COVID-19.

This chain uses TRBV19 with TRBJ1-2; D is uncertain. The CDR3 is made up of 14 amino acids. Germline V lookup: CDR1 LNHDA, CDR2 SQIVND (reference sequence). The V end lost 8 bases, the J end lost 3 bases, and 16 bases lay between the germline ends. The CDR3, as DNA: TGTGCCAGTCTCCTTACGGGGTCCTACTATGGCTACACCTTC. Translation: CASLLTGSYYGYTF.

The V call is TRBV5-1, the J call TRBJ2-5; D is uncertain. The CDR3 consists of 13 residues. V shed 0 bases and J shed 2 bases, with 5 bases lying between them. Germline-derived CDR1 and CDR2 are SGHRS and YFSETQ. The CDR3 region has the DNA TGCGCCAGCAGCTTGGCCCAACAAGAGACCCAGTACTTC. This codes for CASSLAQQETQYF. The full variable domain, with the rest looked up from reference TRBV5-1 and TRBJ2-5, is KAGVTQTPRYLIKTRGQQVTLSCSPISGHRSVSWYQQTPGQGLQFLFEYFSETQRNKGNFPGRFSGRQFSNSRSEMNVSTLELGDSALYLCASSLAQQETQYFGPGTRLLVL.

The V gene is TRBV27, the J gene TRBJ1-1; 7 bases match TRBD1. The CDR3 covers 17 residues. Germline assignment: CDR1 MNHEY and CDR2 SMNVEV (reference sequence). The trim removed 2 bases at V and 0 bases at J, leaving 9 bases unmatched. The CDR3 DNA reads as TGTGCCAGCAGTTTAGGGGCTCTCGGGACAGTGAACACTGAAGCTTTCTTT. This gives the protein CASSLGALGTVNTEAFF.

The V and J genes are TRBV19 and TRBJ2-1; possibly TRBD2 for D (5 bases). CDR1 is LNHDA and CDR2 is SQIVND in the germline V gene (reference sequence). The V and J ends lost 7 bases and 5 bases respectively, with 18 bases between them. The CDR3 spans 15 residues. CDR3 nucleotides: TGTGCCAGTACCCGGGAACCCCAGACCAACAATGAGCAGTTCTTC. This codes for CASTREPQTNNEQFF.

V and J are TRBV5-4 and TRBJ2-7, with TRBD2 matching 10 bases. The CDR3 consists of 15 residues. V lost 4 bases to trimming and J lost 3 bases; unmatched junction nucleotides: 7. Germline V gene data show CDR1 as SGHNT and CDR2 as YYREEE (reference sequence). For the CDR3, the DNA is TGTGCCAGCAGCCCATCAAGCGGGGGGGTCTACGAGCAGTACTTC. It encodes CASSPSSGGVYEQYF.

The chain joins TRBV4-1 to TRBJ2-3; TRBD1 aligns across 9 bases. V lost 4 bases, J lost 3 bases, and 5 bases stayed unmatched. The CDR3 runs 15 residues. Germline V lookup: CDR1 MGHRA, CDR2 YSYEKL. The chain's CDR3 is CASSLGTGRTDTQYF. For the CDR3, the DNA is TGCGCCAGCAGCCTCGGGACAGGGCGGACAGATACGCAGTATTTT.